This TCR beta chain was sequenced for a study of blood T cell repertoires in COVID-19. Using immunoSEQ multiplex PCR, the repertoire was profiled, and TCRdb retains in-frame clones only, with some absent. The data hold 35,000 to 45,000 clones, with roughly 92% observed a single time. The receptor was isolated from a man aged 50 or older with active COVID-19. The sequenced sample consisted of peripheral blood.

The CDR3 loop is CASSQDYTDTQYF. The CDR3 nucleotides read TGTGCCAGCAGCCAAGACTACACAGATACGCAGTATTTT. This chain joins TRBV4-2 and TRBJ2-3; D call uncertain. Germline loops: CDR1 LGHNA, CDR2 YNFKEQ. V was shortened by 0 bases and J by 2 bases, with 3 bases between the two germline ends. The CDR3 contains 13 residues.